This TCR beta chain was captured in a study of OX40 agonist ivuxolimab in advanced cancers. Profiling relied on immunoSEQ multiplex PCR, and the TCRdb table lists in-frame clones only, not all of them. This table holds over 50,000 clones, around 88% found once. This CDR3 has 15 residues. CDR1 SGDLS and CDR2 YYNGEE come from the germline V gene. The germline V and J ends were trimmed by 2 bases and 5 bases, with 14 bases remaining between them. This TCR came from an adult with an advanced solid tumor such as melanoma, head and neck, liver or kidney cancer. The gene calls are TRBV9 and TRBJ2-1, with a possible D match to TRBD2 (7 bases). The sample here was CD4+ or CD8+ T cells sorted from blood, taken in a trial of the OX40 agonist ivuxolimab. In nucleotides, the CDR3 is TGTGCCAGCAGCGTCGGGACTACAGGGAACAATGAGCAGTTCTTC. Its translation is CASSVGTTGNNEQFF.